The 2 T cell receptor beta chains presented below share a single source sample, sequenced in a study of CD8+ T cells in alopecia areata. Treatment given: oral pan-JAK inhibitor, 5-10 mg twice daily. TCR sequencing used cDNA made by reverse transcription of extracted RNA. The assay was immunoSEQ multiplex PCR, and TCRdb's table has in-frame clones only and misses some. The table lists 90,000 to 100,000 clones, around 60% of them singletons. The material was CD8+ T cells sorted from blood, obtained at week 4, from a patient treated with tofacitinib. These receptors all come from a human donor with alopecia areata.

This clone was seen only a few times. The chain has TRBV4-1 and TRBJ2-7; tentatively, D is TRBD2 (5 bases). The CDR3 covers 14 residues. V lost 0 bases to trimming and J lost 4 bases, with 10 bases between them. Germline CDR1 reads MGHRA; CDR2 reads YSYEKL. The CDR3 reads CASSQEMSGYEQYF. The CDR3 DNA reads TGCGCCAGCAGCCAAGAAATGTCGGGATACGAGCAGTACTTC.

This chain links TRBV9 with TRBJ2-3; TRBD2 aligns across 10 bases. V lost 4 bases to trimming and J lost 4 bases; unmatched junction nucleotides: 9. The germline V gene has CDR1 SGDLS and CDR2 YYNGEE. The CDR3 totals 16 residues. The CDR3, as DNA: TGTGCCAGCAGCACCTATCTAGCGGGAGCTGCAGATACGCAGTATTTT. It encodes CASSTYLAGAADTQYF.